Included here is one T cell receptor beta chain sequence, with context. Its antigen is not yet known. No much larger clone is present one base from it, and per-base qualities are unavailable. Trimmed from V: 1 base; trimmed from J: 9 bases; junction bases lacking a gene match: 4. Including the terminal cysteine and phenylalanine, the CDR3 comprises 13 residues. Just CDR3 DNA is preserved here, 39 bases in frame from base 1. Looking up the germline V gene yields CDR1 SGHRS and CDR2 YFSETQ. The data derive from a study of cytomegalovirus exposure and HLA in healthy donors (dated by TCRdb to 2016 to 2017). Regarding the research as a whole: According to a later analysis, the roughly 120 validation repertoires were produced on the same platform as the 680 or so repertoires of the first cohort. In addition to the first cohort of 666 subjects, a separate validation cohort of 120 different subjects was used. To predict cytomegalovirus infection status, the study brought together high-throughput TCR immunosequencing, statistical association of individual TCRs with disease status, and machine learning. The study aimed to test whether signatures of past pathogen exposure could be identified by cataloging public T cell receptors. Study-level results and caveats: While some public TCRs were present in many individuals, most TCR sequences turned up only very rarely across donors. The authors suggested that the approach could potentially be extended to other disease states and immunological phenotypes. The validation cohort had no HLA typing available for a later analysis, so co-occurrence within that cohort was assessed over all 120 or so repertoires. The study listed around 160 TCR beta chains as associated with cytomegalovirus. The classifier was reported to diagnose cytomegalovirus status with high specificity and sensitivity in both the original and validation cohorts. In vitro tests confirmed that a few of the cytomegalovirus-associated TCR beta chains recognize cytomegalovirus antigens. Of the cluster scores, approximately 95% were above 0 in a later analysis, which found that TCRs clustered in the first cohort also tended to co-occur in the approximately 130 validation repertoires.

The protocol used for the library was the immunoSEQ multiplex PCR assay. Concerning the study's data processing: A statistical classification framework was built for diagnosing cytomegalovirus status from the catalog of TCR beta chain sequences. TCRdb obtained this table from immuneACCESS and retained in-frame rearrangements with V and J assigned. These tables miss some clones; where compared with another copy, unresolved V genes account for less than half of the shortfall, and the remainder is unexplained. That table supplies the V and J calls and clone size; D and trimming were determined from the DNA. This sample holds about 130,000 clones; more than 70% were observed only once. The ten most abundant clones make up approximately 1.5% of the sample. Donors formed part of the validation cohort, which comprised 120 subjects and was distinct from the first cohort of 550 to 850 subjects.

The V and J genes are TRBV5-1 and TRBJ2-7, and 10 junctional nucleotides match TRBD2. The receptor was isolated from a man under 40 in good health and CMV-seronegative. The sequenced sample consisted of PBMCs. The CDR3 region: CASSLSGGDGQYF. The sequence in DNA is TGCGCCAGCAGCTTGAGCGGGGGGGACGGGCAGTACTTC.